A selection of T cell receptor beta chains follows, all from one sample in a study of tumor-infiltrating lymphocytes in primary liver carcinoma. TCRdb passed the multiplex PCR reads through MiXCR, listing each CDR3 protein once. Of around 71,000 distinct CDR3 sequences in the sample, 65% to 75% were seen once. Sequenced: liver tumor tissue from sampling region 4. The receptors derive from a woman aged 60 to 75 with primary liver carcinoma and hepatitis B virus infection. The CDR3 runs from the conserved cysteine through the conserved F or W. The D gene is left open where the match is weak. Rows give clone size only sometimes, using once, few, many, or a class for an expanded clone.

V gene,clone size,D gene,J gene,CDR3 DNA,CDR3 protein
TRBV10-2,once,NA,TRBJ2-1,TGCGCCAGCCTATTTTCGAGGGGGATGGGTGAGCACTTCTTC,CASLFSRGMGEHFF
TRBV6-1,NA,NA,TRBJ2-2,TGTGACAGCAGTGAGACAGCGGACACCGGGGAGCTGTTTTTT,CDSSETADTGELFF
TRBV10-3,NA,NA,TRBJ1-5,TGTGCGATCTCGACGACAAATCAGCACCAGCATTTT,CAISTTNQHQHF
TRBV19,few,TRBD2,TRBJ2-1,TGTGCCAGTAGCGGCGGGAGAGGGACCTCCTACAATGAGCAGTTCTTC,CASSGGRGTSYNEQFF
TRBV11-2,large,NA,TRBJ2-5,TGTGCCAGCAGCTTAGAATCCAAGGGGACCCAGTACTTC,CASSLESKGTQYF
TRBV7-2,NA,TRBD2,TRBJ2-1,TGTGCCCTAGAGGGAGGGCCCGGACGTGAGCAGTTCTTC,CALEGGPGREQFF
TRBV11-1,NA,NA,TRBJ1-1,TGTACCAGCAGCTTTTTTGGGGCAACGAGCACTGAAGCTTTCTTT,CTSSFFGATSTEAFF
TRBV10-2,NA,NA,TRBJ2-5,TGCGCCAGCAGTGACGGCAAGTACCAAGAGACCCGGTACTTC,CASSDGKYQETRYF
TRBV5-6,NA,NA,TRBJ2-1,TGTACCAGCAGGCCGACGGGGGGCGCGTACAATGAGCAGTTCTTC,CTSRPTGGAYNEQFF
TRBV5-1,many,NA,TRBJ2-7,TGCGCCAGCAGCTCCGGGACCTTATTCTACGAGCAGTACTTC,CASSSGTLFYEQYF
TRBV11-3,NA,NA,TRBJ2-1,TGTGCCAGCAACTCGAGGTGGGCGACCTACAATGAGCAGTTCTTC,CASNSRWATYNEQFF
TRBV7-9,NA,TRBD1,TRBJ2-7,TGTGCCAGCAGCTTATCGGCAGGGGGTGCCTCCCACGAGCAGTACTTC,CASSLSAGGASHEQYF
TRBV28,NA,TRBD2,TRBJ2-3,TGTGCCAACAGGGGCTTGGGGACTAGCCTCTGTCCAGATACGCAGTATTTT,CANRGLGTSLCPDTQYF
TRBV7-2,NA,NA,TRBJ1-1,TGTGCCAGCAGCTCTAGCGGATTCCCAGGGATTGGGACTGAAGCTTTCTTT,CASSSSGFPGIGTEAFF
TRBV7-8,many,NA,TRBJ2-4,TGTGCCAGCAGCTTAGGAGCCCCCGGAAGTAACATTCAGTACTTC,CASSLGAPGSNIQYF
TRBV28,NA,TRBD1,TRBJ1-4,TGTGCCAGCAGCCTTTTCCAGGGGGCGGAAAATGAAAAACTGTTTTTT,CASSLFQGAENEKLFF
TRBV28,NA,NA,TRBJ2-5,TGTGCCAACACTGACGGCAGAGATCCCAAACAGACCCAGTACTTC,CANTDGRDPKQTQYF
TRBV6-5,NA,TRBD2,TRBJ2-1,TGTGCCAGTAGTTACGGGCTAGCGGGAGCATCTGAGCAGTTCTTC,CASSYGLAGASEQFF
TRBV29-1,NA,NA,TRBJ1-2,TGCAGCGTCCCGGGGGCCTATGGATACACCTTC,CSVPGAYGYTF
TRBV20-1,NA,NA,TRBJ1-1,TGCAGTGATAGTCAGGTGGTGTTGAACACTGAAGCTTTCTTT,CSDSQVVLNTEAFF
TRBV30,once,NA,TRBJ2-5,TGTGCCTGGACTGTAACAGTTCGGGGAGAGACTCAGTACTTC,CAWTVTVRGETQYF
TRBV11-2,NA,NA,TRBJ2-3,TGTACCAGCAACTTAGATCGAGGAGATACGCAGTATTTC,CTSNLDRGDTQYF
TRBV6-5,once,NA,TRBJ1-5,TGTGCCAGCAGTCCGGACGGTTATCGGCCCCAGCATTTT,CASSPDGYRPQHF
TRBV7-9,NA,NA,TRBJ2-3,TGTGCCAGCAGCTTAAAGATCAGTAGCACAAATACGCAGTATTTT,CASSLKISSTNTQYF
TRBV7-3,few,NA,TRBJ1-6,TGTGCCAGCAGCTTAGCGTATAATTCACCCCTCCACTTT,CASSLAYNSPLHF
TRBV6-6,once,TRBD1,TRBJ1-5,TGTGTCAGCAGCCGTGGACAGGGGGGCAATCAGCCCCAACATTTT,CVSSRGQGGNQPQHF
TRBV28,NA,NA,TRBJ2-7,TGTACCAGCAGGGAACTGGCTAGTGTCGGCGAGCAGTACTTC,CTSRELASVGEQYF
TRBV30,NA,NA,TRBJ1-5,TGTACCTGGAGTGCACACAGTGGTCAGCCCCAGCATTTT,CTWSAHSGQPQHF
TRBV11-2,NA,TRBD1,TRBJ2-7,TGCGCCAGCAGCTTAGTACAGGGGTCTACCTACGATCAGTACTTC,CASSLVQGSTYDQYF
TRBV7-9,NA,TRBD2,TRBJ2-1,TGTGCCAGCAGCCTAGGTGCGCGCGGGAGCTCCTACAATGAGCAGTTCTTC,CASSLGARGSSYNEQFF
TRBV28,many,TRBD1,TRBJ1-2,TGTGCCAGCACTCTATCCGGGACAGGCCTCTATGGCTACACCTTC,CASTLSGTGLYGYTF
TRBV6-2/TRBV6-3,medium-sized,TRBD2,TRBJ2-7,TGTGCCAGCAGCTTCGCCCTAGCGGGGAATTCCTACGAGCAGTACTTC,CASSFALAGNSYEQYF
TRBV2,NA,TRBD1,TRBJ2-2,TGTGCCAGCGGTACCGGGACAGGGGGCACGGGGGAGCTGTTTTTT,CASGTGTGGTGELFF